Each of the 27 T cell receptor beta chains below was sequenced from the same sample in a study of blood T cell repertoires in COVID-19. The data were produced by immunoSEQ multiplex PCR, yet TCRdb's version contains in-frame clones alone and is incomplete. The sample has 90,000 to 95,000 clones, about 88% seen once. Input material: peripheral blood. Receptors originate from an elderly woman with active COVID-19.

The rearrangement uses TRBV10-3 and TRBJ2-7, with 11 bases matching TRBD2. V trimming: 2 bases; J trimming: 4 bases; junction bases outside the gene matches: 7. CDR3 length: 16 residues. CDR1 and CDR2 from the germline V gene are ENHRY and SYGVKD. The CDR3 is CAISEGVTSGSYEQYF. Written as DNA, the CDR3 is TGTGCCATCAGTGAGGGGGTCACTAGCGGGAGTTACGAGCAGTACTTC.

The chain's CDR3 is CASSIGGQVNQPQHF. The DNA for the CDR3 is TGTGCCAGTAGTATAGGGGGCCAGGTCAATCAGCCCCAGCATTTT. This chain links TRBV19 with TRBJ1-5; D is possibly TRBD1 (5 bases). This CDR3 region has 15 residues. Germline CDR1 is LNHDA and CDR2 is SQIVND (reference sequence). Trimming pared 1 base from V and 3 bases from J, leaving 10 bases between.

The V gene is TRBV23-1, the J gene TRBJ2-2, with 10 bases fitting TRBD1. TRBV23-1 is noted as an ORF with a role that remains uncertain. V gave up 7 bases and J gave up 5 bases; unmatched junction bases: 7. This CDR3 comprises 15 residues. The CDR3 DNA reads TGCGCCAGCACCTCGACAGGGGGCCCGACCGGGGAGCTGTTTTTT. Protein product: CASTSTGGPTGELFF.

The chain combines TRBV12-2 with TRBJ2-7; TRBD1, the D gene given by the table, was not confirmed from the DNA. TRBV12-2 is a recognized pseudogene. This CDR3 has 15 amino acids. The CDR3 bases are TGTGCAAGTCGCTCCCCTGCAGGGCAGGACTACGAGCAGTACTTC. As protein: CASRSPAGQDYEQYF.

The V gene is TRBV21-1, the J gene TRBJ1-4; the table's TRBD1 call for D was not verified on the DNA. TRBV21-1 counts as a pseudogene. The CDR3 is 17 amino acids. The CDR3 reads CASSKKKGDRASEKLFF. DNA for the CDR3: TGTGCCAGCAGCAAAAAAAAAGGGGACAGGGCATCTGAAAAACTGTTTTTT.

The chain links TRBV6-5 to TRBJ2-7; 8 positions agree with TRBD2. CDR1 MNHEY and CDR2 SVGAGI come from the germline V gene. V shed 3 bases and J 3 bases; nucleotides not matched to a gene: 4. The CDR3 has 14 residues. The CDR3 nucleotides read TGTGCCAGCAGTTATCGGGGGGGAGGCTACGAGCAGTACTTC. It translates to CASSYRGGGYEQYF.

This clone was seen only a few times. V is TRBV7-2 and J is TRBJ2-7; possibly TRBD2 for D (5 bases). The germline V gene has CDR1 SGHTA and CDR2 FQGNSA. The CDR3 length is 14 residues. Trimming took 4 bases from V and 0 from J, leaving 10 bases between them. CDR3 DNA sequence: TGTGCCAGCAGCTCATTAGCGAGCTCCTACGAGCAGTACTTC. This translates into CASSSLASSYEQYF.

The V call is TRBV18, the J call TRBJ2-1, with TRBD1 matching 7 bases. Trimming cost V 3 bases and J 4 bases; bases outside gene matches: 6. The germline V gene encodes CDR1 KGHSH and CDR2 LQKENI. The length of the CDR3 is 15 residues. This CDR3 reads CASSPGQGVYNEQFF. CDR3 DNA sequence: TGTGCCAGCTCACCGGGTCAGGGGGTGTACAATGAGCAGTTCTTC.

CDR3 region: CASSPGGSTDTQYF. Written as DNA, the CDR3 is TGTGCCAGCTCACCGGGGGGGAGCACAGATACGCAGTATTTT. The V call is TRBV18, the J call TRBJ2-3, with TRBD2 matching 7 bases. This CDR3 region has 14 residues. After removal of 3 bases from V and 0 bases from J, the junction contained 0 bases not matched to a gene. Germline V gives CDR1 KGHSH, CDR2 LQKENI.

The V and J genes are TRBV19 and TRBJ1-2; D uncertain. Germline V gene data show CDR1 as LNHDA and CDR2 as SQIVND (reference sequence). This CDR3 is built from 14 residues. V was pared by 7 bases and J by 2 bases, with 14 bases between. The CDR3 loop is CASTYQQSNYGYTF. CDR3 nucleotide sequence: TGTGCCAGTACCTACCAACAGAGCAACTATGGCTACACCTTC.

CDR3 bases: TGTGCCAGCTCACCGTTCGGACAGGGGATCTCTGGAAACACCATATATTTT. Translation gives CASSPFGQGISGNTIYF. The chain recombines TRBV18 with TRBJ1-3; 9 positions match TRBD1. J lost 0 bases, V lost 3 bases, and 6 bases had no gene match. Germline-derived CDR1 and CDR2 are KGHSH and LQKENI. The CDR3 is 17 amino acids.

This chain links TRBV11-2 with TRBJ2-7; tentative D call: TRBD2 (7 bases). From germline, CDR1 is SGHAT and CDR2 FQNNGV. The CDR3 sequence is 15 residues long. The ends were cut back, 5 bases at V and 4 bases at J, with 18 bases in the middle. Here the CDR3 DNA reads TGTGCCAGCAGCCCTGCCGCGGGGGCGAAGTACGAGCAGTACTTC. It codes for CASSPAAGAKYEQYF.

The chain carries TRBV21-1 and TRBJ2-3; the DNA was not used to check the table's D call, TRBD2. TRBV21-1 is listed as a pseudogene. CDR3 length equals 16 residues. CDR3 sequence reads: CASSNRAGLVTDTQYF. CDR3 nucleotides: TGTGCCAGCAGCAACCGTGCTGGACTAGTCACAGATACGCAGTATTTT.

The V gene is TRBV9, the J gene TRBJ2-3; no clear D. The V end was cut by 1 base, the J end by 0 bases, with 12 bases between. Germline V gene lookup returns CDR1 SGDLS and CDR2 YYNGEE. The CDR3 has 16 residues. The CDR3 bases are TGTGCCAGCAGCGTATTCGGTTTCTCTAGCACAGATACGCAGTATTTT. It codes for CASSVFGFSSTDTQYF.

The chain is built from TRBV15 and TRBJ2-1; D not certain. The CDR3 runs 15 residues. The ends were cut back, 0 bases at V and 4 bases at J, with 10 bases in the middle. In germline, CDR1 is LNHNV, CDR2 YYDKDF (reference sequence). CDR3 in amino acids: CATSRDVSRYNEQFF. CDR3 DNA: TGTGCCACCAGCAGAGATGTCTCCAGGTACAATGAGCAGTTCTTC. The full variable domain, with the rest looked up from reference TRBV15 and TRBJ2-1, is DAMVIQNPRYQVTQFGKPVTLSCSQTLNHNVMYWYQQKSSQAPKLLFHYYDKDFNNEADTPDNFQSRRPNTSFCFLDIRSPGLGDTAMYLCATSRDVSRYNEQFFGPGTRLTVL.

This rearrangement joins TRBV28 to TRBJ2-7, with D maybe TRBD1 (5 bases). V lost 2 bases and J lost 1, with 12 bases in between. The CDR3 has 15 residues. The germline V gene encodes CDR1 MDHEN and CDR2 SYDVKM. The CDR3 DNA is TGTGCCAGCAGTTTAATCACAGGCGGATCCTACGAGCAGTACTTC. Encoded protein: CASSLITGGSYEQYF.

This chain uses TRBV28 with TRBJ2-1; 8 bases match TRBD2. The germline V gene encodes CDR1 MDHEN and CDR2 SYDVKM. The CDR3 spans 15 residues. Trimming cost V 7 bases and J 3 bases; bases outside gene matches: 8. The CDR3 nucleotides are TGTGCCAGCACCCCGACTAGCGCGGACTACAATGAGCAGTTCTTC. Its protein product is CASTPTSADYNEQFF.

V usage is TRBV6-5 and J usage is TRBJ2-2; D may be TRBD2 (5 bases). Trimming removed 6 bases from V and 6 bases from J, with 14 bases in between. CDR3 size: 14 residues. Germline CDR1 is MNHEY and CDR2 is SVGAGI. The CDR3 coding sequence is TGTGCCAGCAGACCGGGTGGTAGCGCCGGGGAGCTGTTTTTT. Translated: CASRPGGSAGELFF.

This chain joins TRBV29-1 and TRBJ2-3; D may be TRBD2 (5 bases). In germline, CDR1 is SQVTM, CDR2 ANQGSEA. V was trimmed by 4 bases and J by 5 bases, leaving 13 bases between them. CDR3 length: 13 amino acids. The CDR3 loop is CSVVSSGKDTQYF. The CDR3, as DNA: TGCAGCGTTGTAAGTTCGGGGAAAGATACGCAGTATTTT.

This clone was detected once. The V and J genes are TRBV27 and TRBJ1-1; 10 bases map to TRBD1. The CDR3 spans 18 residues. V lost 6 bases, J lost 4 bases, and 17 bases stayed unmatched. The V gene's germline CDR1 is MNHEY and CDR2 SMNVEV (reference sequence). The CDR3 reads CASRDRDRGVGFSTEAFF. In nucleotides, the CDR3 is TGTGCCAGCAGGGACCGGGACAGGGGAGTGGGTTTTTCCACTGAAGCTTTCTTT.

CDR3 sequence (DNA): TGTGCCAGCAGTTGGGACAGGGCAACTAATGAAAAACTGTTTTTT. Its translation: CASSWDRATNEKLFF. V gene TRBV28 combines with J gene TRBJ1-4; 9 bases are a match to TRBD1. From germline, CDR1 is MDHEN and CDR2 SYDVKM. V was clipped by 4 bases and J by 0 bases; unmatched bases: 0. This CDR3 is built from 15 residues.

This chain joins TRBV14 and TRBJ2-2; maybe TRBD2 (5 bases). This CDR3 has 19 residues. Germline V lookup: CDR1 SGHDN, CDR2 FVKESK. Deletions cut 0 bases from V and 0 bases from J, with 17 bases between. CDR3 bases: TGTGCCAGCAGCCAAGAGAGGCGGGTTGGGGTCCCGAACACCGGGGAGCTGTTTTTT. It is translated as CASSQERRVGVPNTGELFF.

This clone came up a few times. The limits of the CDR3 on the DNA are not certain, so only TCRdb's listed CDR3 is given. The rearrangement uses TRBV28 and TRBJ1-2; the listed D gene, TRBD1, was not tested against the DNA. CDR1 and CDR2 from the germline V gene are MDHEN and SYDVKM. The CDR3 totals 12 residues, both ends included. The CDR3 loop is CASSLERDRVTF.

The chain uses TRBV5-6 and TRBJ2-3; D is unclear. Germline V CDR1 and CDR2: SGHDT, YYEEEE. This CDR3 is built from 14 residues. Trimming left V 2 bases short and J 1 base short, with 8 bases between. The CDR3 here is CASSFSGGTDTQYF. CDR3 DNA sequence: TGTGCCAGCAGCTTCTCCGGTGGCACAGATACGCAGTATTTT.

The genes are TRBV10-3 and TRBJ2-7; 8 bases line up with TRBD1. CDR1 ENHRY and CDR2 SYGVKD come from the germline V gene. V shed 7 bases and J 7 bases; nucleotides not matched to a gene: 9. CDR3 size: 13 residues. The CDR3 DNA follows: TGTGCCATCACCGAGGACAGGGCCCGGGAGCAGTACTTC. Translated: CAITEDRAREQYF.

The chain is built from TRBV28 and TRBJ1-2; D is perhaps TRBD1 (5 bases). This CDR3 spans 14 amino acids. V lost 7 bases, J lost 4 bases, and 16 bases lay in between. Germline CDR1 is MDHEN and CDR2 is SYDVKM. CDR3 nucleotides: TGTGCCAGCAACCCGTCCCCGACAGCCTATGGCTACACCTTC. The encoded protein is CASNPSPTAYGYTF.

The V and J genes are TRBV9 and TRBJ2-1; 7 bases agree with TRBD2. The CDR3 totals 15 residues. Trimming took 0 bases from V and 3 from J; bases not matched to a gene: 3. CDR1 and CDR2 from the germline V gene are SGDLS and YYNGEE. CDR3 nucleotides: TGTGCCAGCAGCGTAGGGCTAGCGGACTACAATGAGCAGTTCTTC. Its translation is CASSVGLADYNEQFF.